This is a list of T cell receptor beta chains from one sample in a study of blood T cell repertoires in COVID-19. Produced via immunoSEQ multiplex PCR; TCRdb's table is partial and in-frame only. The profile shows 180,000 or so clones, around 80% of them singletons. Sequencing used peripheral blood. These receptor sequences come from a man aged 45-60 years who had recovered from COVID-19. CDR3s include the opening cysteine and the closing phenylalanine or tryptophan. Each record gives: clone size, D gene, J gene, V gene, CDR3 DNA, CDR3 protein. The D gene is left open where the match is weak. The size field is filled for only some rows; it gives once, few, many or a size class.

.,.,TRBJ1-5,TRBV10-3,TGTGCCATCAGTAACCCTTCCTCACGGGACAATCAGCCCCAGCATTTT,CAISNPSSRDNQPQHF
few,TRBD2,TRBJ2-2,TRBV9,TGTGCCAGCAGCGCCCGGACTAGCGGGAGCGTTACCGGGGAGCTGTTTTTT,CASSARTSGSVTGELFF
.,.,TRBJ1-6,TRBV28,TGTGCCAGCAGTGCACCGGGACTGTTTAATTCACCCCTCCACTTT,CASSAPGLFNSPLHF
.,.,TRBJ2-1,TRBV25-1,TGTGCCAGCAGTGAATGGGGGGGCTATGAGCAGTTCTTC,CASSEWGGYEQFF
.,.,TRBJ2-1,TRBV24-1,TGTGCCACCACTAGAGACAGCCGGGCCGGGGAGCAGTTCTTC,CATTRDSRAGEQFF
once,.,TRBJ2-5,TRBV28,TGTGCCAGCAGTTCTCTCACAGGCTTCCAAGAGACCCAGTACTTC,CASSSLTGFQETQYF
.,TRBD1,TRBJ1-2,TRBV27,TGTGCCAGCAGCTGGGGCAGGGGGAGCTATGGCTACACCTTC,CASSWGRGSYGYTF
once,.,TRBJ1-2,TRBV2,TGTGCCAGCAGTGAAGTGGGCCTCCAGGACTATGGCTACACCTTC,CASSEVGLQDYGYTF
.,.,TRBJ1-1,TRBV5-8,TGTGCCAGCAGCTTGGGCACCATGGCGGCCACTGAAGCTTTCTTT,CASSLGTMAATEAFF
.,.,TRBJ2-1,TRBV7-2,TGTGCCAGCAGCTTAGTGTACGGGGATGAGCAGTTCTTC,CASSLVYGDEQFF
.,TRBD1,TRBJ2-7,TRBV19,TGTGCGAGTGGGTACCAGGGGGCGTACGAGCAGTACTTC,CASGYQGAYEQYF
.,.,TRBJ2-3,TRBV19,TGTGCCAGTAGGCCATCAGACTGGCGGGGTACGCAGTATTTT,CASRPSDWRGTQYF
.,.,TRBJ2-3,TRBV27,TGTGCCAGCAGTTTCTTAGATACGCAGTATTTT,CASSFLDTQYF
.,TRBD2,TRBJ2-1,TRBV10-2,TGCGCCAGCATGATTTCGGGACTAGACAATGAGCAGTTCTTC,CASMISGLDNEQFF
.,TRBD1,TRBJ2-2,TRBV28,TGTGCCAGCAGTTCGACAGGGGAGAACACCGGGGAGCTGTTTTTT,CASSSTGENTGELFF
.,TRBD1,TRBJ2-1,TRBV18,TGTGCCAGCACGAAACCCGGACAGGGCGGGCGCCGGGAGCAGTTCTTC,CASTKPGQGGRREQFF
.,.,TRBJ2-1,TRBV11-2,TGTGCCAGCAGCTTAGGGTCGGCGGTTTCCTACAATGAGCAGTTCTTC,CASSLGSAVSYNEQFF